The present TCR beta chain was sequenced within a study of blood T cell repertoires in COVID-19 (dated by TCRdb to about 2020). About the investigation overall: The collaborator samples originated in the United States, Italy and Spain and spanned the acute and convalescent phases of COVID-19. The material from the prospective study consisted of cDNA or gDNA derived from T cells, B-cell-depleted T cells, or PBMCs. The dataset comprised deeply sampled blood TCRbeta repertoires from subjects exposed to, actively infected with, or recovered from COVID-19. A freely available public database, intended as a resource for researchers studying the immune response to SARS-CoV-2, is where the repertoires were released. The samples were drawn from the first 160 participants of the ongoing ImmuneRACE study and from 950 to 1,500 subjects provided by 6 global collaborators. Nearly every sample came with metadata listing a de-identified subject ID, COVID-19 status, age in years and sex. Where available, HLA class I and class II types were taken from metadata supplied by the sample provider and were not determined by assay-based typing.

Whole blood was collected in K2EDTA tubes by collaborating institutions according to the institutions' own protocols. For TCRbeta analysis, collaborators shipped samples in one of three forms: frozen whole blood, isolated PBMCs, or DNA extracted from either of those sample types. Results and caveats for the whole study, not just this receptor: Clinical and demographic metadata were provided uncurated, with the amount varying by source and participant.

A note on this clone: Its antigen target is currently unknown. Per-nucleotide qualities are absent, and no much larger clonotype sits a single base away.

The immunoSEQ Assay, a bias-controlled multiplex PCR, was used to amplify TCRbeta CDR3 regions from genomic DNA. As for the original processing: The number of nucleated cells in each sample was estimated from the amplification of reference gene primers within the assay. To quantify the absolute abundance of each unique TCRbeta CDR3 rearrangement, sequence reads were collapsed and filtered. For each sample, productive Simpson clonality was calculated by taking the square root of Simpson's diversity index across productive rearrangements. TCRdb obtained this table from immuneACCESS and retained in-frame rearrangements with V and J assigned. These tables miss some clones; where compared with another copy, unresolved V genes account for less than half of the shortfall, and the remainder is unexplained. From that table come the V and J calls and clone size; the DNA was used to work out D and trimming. Recorded for this sample are some 100,000 clones; 70% to 80% of them occurred a single time. Clones ranked in the top ten supply around 15% of the sample.

V loses 3 bases at its end and J loses 6 bases; junction bases beyond the gene matches: 4. The cysteine opens and the phenylalanine closes a CDR3 of 13 amino acids. The kept DNA is CDR3 alone, 39 bases in frame from the first base. CDR1 and CDR2 are read off the germline V gene (reference sequence) as SGHKS and YYEKEE. This clonotype was sampled from a human donor in a cohort sampled during active COVID-19. The sample was peripheral blood. The chain joins TRBV5-5 to TRBJ1-2; 8 bases in the middle match TRBD1. The DNA is TGTGCCAGCAGCTCCAGGGGGCGGGATGGCTACACCTTC. This gives the protein CASSSRGRDGYTF.